This paragraph covers one T cell receptor beta chain sequence. Germline CDR1 reads MNHEY; CDR2 reads SMNVEV (reference sequence). This CDR3 comprises 16 residues. Trimming took off 2 bases at V and 0 bases at J, with 14 bases between the two ends. Per the authors' pipeline: Reference gene primer amplification gave nucleated cell count estimates. The protocol was immunoSEQ multiplex PCR, while the TCRdb copy is restricted to in-frame clones and leaves out a portion. Clonal size and the V and J genes are those of that table, whereas D and trimming came from the DNA. The table lists 200,000 or so clones, 70% to 90% of them singletons. These data belong to a study of blood T cell repertoires in COVID-19. About the study: PBMCs, B-cell-depleted T cells, or T cells provided the cDNA or gDNA that made up the material.

The specimen sequenced was peripheral blood. The chain couples TRBV27 to TRBJ2-7; weak D call: TRBD1 (6 bases). The TCR sequence derives from a woman aged 40 to 50 who had recovered from COVID-19. The CDR3 reads CASSLGQGRTSYEQYF. The CDR3 DNA sequence: TGTGCCAGCAGTTTAGGGCAGGGGCGAACCTCCTACGAGCAGTACTTC.